Shown below are 18 T cell receptor beta chains from a single sample sequenced in a study of blood T cell repertoires in COVID-19. Assay: immunoSEQ multiplex PCR; the TCRdb copy retains only in-frame clones and omits some. The sample yields some 75,000 clones, about four fifths seen once. Sequencing was performed on peripheral blood. The origin of the receptors is a woman older than 75 with active or convalescent COVID-19.

V and J are TRBV19 and TRBJ1-1, with 7 bases fitting TRBD1. V lost 8 bases and J lost 7; bases outside the gene matches: 16. The germline V gene has CDR1 LNHDA and CDR2 SQIVND (reference sequence). There are 15 residues in the CDR3. This chain's CDR3 is CASQQGSSLLYEAFF. CDR3 coding DNA: TGTGCCAGTCAACAGGGGTCTTCACTCCTTTATGAAGCTTTCTTT.

CDR3 nucleotides: TGTGCCATCAGTCCGAGCGGCAGGGGGGACACTGAAGCTTTCTTT. It yields the protein CAISPSGRGDTEAFF. The chain joins TRBV10-3 to TRBJ1-1; TRBD1 matches 7 bases. The CDR3 contains 15 residues. Germline loops: CDR1 ENHRY, CDR2 SYGVKD. Trimming removed 5 bases from V and 3 bases from J; junction bases left unmatched: 9.

The rearrangement joins TRBV14 to TRBJ1-1; TRBD1 agrees at 7 bases. The J segment lost 1 base and the V segment lost 1 base, leaving 6 bases of the junction unmatched. The CDR3 is 16 amino acids. Germline V CDR1 and CDR2: SGHDN, FVKESK. The CDR3 loop reads CASSQAPGQKNTEAFF. For the CDR3, the DNA is TGTGCCAGCAGCCAAGCCCCGGGACAGAAGAACACTGAAGCTTTCTTT. The full variable domain, completed using reference TRBV14 and TRBJ1-1, is EAGVTQFPSHSVIEKGQTVTLRCDPISGHDNLYWYRRVMGKEIKFLLHFVKESKQDESGMPNNRFLAERTGGTYSTLKVQPAELEDSGVYFCASSQAPGQKNTEAFFGQGTRLTVV.

The chain joins TRBV6-9 to TRBJ1-4; 9 bases align to TRBD1. Germline V gene sequence: CDR1 MNHGY, CDR2 SVAAGI. CDR3 length equals 19 residues. V gave up 6 bases and J gave up 6 bases; unmatched junction bases: 20. CDR3 loop: CASSPKPLFDRGKHEKLFF. In DNA, the CDR3 is TGTGCCAGCAGCCCAAAACCCCTTTTCGACAGGGGGAAACATGAAAAACTGTTTTTT.

The chain joins TRBV10-1 to TRBJ2-3, with 9 bases that match TRBD1. V gave up 3 bases and J gave up 2 bases; unmatched junction bases: 6. This CDR3 is built from 16 residues. Germline-derived CDR1 and CDR2 are WNHNN and SYGVQD (reference sequence). CDR3 bases: TGCGCCAGCAGTGATATGGGACAGGGTAACACAGATACGCAGTATTTT. It translates to CASSDMGQGNTDTQYF.

Only a few counts were recorded for this clone. The rearrangement joins TRBV30 to TRBJ1-5, with D hard to call. CDR3 length equals 13 residues. Germline CDR1 and CDR2: GTSNPN and SVGIG (reference sequence). V was clipped by 6 bases and J by 2 bases, with 11 bases between them. The CDR3 protein is CACSGKGNQPQHF. CDR3 in DNA: TGTGCCTGTAGCGGAAAGGGCAATCAGCCCCAGCATTTT.

For the CDR3, the DNA is TGTGCCAGCAGTGCGGCCCCTCCATACGAGCAGTACTTC. Its translation: CASSAAPPYEQYF. V gene TRBV6-2 or TRBV6-3 combines with J gene TRBJ2-7, with D unclear. CDR3 length: 13 amino acids. Trimming removed 5 bases from V and 4 bases from J, with 12 bases in between. Germline loops: CDR1 MNHEY, CDR2 SVGEGT.

This chain connects TRBV7-9 to TRBJ2-2; 7 nucleotides line up with TRBD1. The V and J ends lost 1 base and 3 bases, in that order; junction bases with no gene match: 2. The germline V gene has CDR1 SEHNR and CDR2 FQNEAQ (reference sequence). CDR3 size: 15 residues. The CDR3 region has the DNA TGTGCCAGCAGCTTAGGAGGGGGCCACACCGGGGAGCTGTTTTTT. It translates to CASSLGGGHTGELFF.

This clone showed up just a few times. The chain links TRBV3-1 (or the pseudogene TRBV3-2) to TRBJ1-1; no reliable D call. Trimming took off 1 base at V and 1 base at J, with 10 bases between the two ends. The CDR3 is made up of 15 amino acids. Germline V gene sequence: CDR1 LGHDT, CDR2 YNNKEL (reference sequence). Here the CDR3 reads CASSQGGLENTEAFF. DNA for the CDR3: TGTGCCAGCAGCCAAGGTGGGCTCGAGAACACTGAAGCTTTCTTT.

The genes are TRBV6-4 and TRBJ2-1, with 7 bases fitting TRBD2. The CDR3 totals 13 residues. CDR1 MRHNA and CDR2 SNTAGT come from the germline V gene. Losses at the gene ends were 8 bases for V and 10 bases for J; bases not matched to a gene: 11. The CDR3 bases are TGTGCCAGCGGCCAATCTAGCGGCGGGGAGCAGTTCTTC. Translated, it gives CASGQSSGGEQFF.

This clone was detected only a few times. The chain links TRBV6-5 to TRBJ1-2; no reliable D call. The CDR3 runs to 13 residues. Looked up from germline, CDR1 is MNHEY and CDR2 is SVGAGI. The V and J ends lost 8 bases and 7 bases respectively, with 17 bases between them. CDR3 sequence (DNA): TGTGCCAGCTCCCAAGGAACAGCCCTTGGCTACACCTTC. Translating it yields CASSQGTALGYTF.

The V call is TRBV12-3 or TRBV12-4, the J call TRBJ2-7; 10 nucleotides line up with TRBD1. This CDR3 comprises 12 residues. Trimming cost V 8 bases and J 6 bases; bases outside gene matches: 4. CDR3 bases: TGTGCCAGCGCCGGGACAGGGGTCGAGCAGTACTTC. Encoded protein: CASAGTGVEQYF.

The chain uses TRBV6-5 and TRBJ1-3; TRBD1 aligns across 7 bases. The germline V gene encodes CDR1 MNHEY and CDR2 SVGAGI. Unmatched junction bases numbered 6, after V lost 4 bases and J lost 0 bases. This CDR3 region has 16 residues. Here the CDR3 reads CASSLGTAHSGNTIYF. For the CDR3, the DNA is TGTGCCAGCAGTTTAGGGACAGCGCACTCTGGAAACACCATATATTTT.

This rearrangement joins TRBV2 to TRBJ1-1; D gene ambiguous. The CDR3 has 13 residues. The germline gives CDR1 SNHLY, CDR2 FYNNEI. V lost 5 bases to trimming and J lost 5 bases, with 12 bases between them. CDR3 loop: CASSKVTRTEAFF. The CDR3 bases are TGTGCCAGCAGTAAAGTAACGCGGACTGAAGCTTTCTTT.

The chain uses TRBV29-1 and TRBJ2-1; D not certain. V lost 3 bases and J lost 6, with 6 bases in between. This CDR3 region has 11 residues. The germline V gene encodes CDR1 SQVTM and CDR2 ANQGSEA. The CDR3 here is CSVDRGNEQFF. DNA of the CDR3: TGCAGCGTTGATCGAGGCAATGAGCAGTTCTTC.

The chain uses TRBV4-3 and TRBJ1-5; 8 bases agree with TRBD1. With V trimmed by 0 bases and J by 7 bases, 5 bases remained unmatched. CDR3 size: 15 residues. Germline CDR1 reads LGHNA; CDR2 reads YSLEER. CDR3 loop: CASSQDARGLQPQHF. As DNA, the CDR3 is TGCGCCAGCAGCCAAGATGCCAGGGGGCTGCAGCCCCAGCATTTT.

The chain combines TRBV5-4 with TRBJ2-7; 7 positions agree with TRBD1. The V gene's germline CDR1 is SGHNT and CDR2 YYREEE (reference sequence). CDR3 length equals 13 residues. The V segment lost 0 bases and the J segment 9 bases; nucleotides outside the gene matches: 6. The CDR3 spells CASSLDRGDRQYF. The CDR3 DNA reads TGTGCCAGCAGCTTGGACAGGGGAGATAGGCAGTACTTC. The whole variable domain, filled in from reference TRBV5-4 and TRBJ2-7, reads ETGVTQSPTHLIKTRGQQVTLRCSSQSGHNTVSWYQQALGQGPQFIFQYYREEENGRGNFPPRFSGLQFPNYSSELNVNALELDDSALYLCASSLDRGDRQYFGPGTRLTVT.

The chain joins TRBV29-1 to TRBJ2-3; tentative D call: TRBD1 (6 bases). The germline CDR1 and CDR2 sequences are SQVTM and ANQGSEA. V dropped 4 bases and J dropped 0 bases, with 14 bases sitting between them. The CDR3 is 15 amino acids. CDR3 sequence reads: CSVGYGQSSTDTQYF. In nucleotides, the CDR3 is TGCAGCGTTGGTTACGGACAGTCTAGCACAGATACGCAGTATTTT.